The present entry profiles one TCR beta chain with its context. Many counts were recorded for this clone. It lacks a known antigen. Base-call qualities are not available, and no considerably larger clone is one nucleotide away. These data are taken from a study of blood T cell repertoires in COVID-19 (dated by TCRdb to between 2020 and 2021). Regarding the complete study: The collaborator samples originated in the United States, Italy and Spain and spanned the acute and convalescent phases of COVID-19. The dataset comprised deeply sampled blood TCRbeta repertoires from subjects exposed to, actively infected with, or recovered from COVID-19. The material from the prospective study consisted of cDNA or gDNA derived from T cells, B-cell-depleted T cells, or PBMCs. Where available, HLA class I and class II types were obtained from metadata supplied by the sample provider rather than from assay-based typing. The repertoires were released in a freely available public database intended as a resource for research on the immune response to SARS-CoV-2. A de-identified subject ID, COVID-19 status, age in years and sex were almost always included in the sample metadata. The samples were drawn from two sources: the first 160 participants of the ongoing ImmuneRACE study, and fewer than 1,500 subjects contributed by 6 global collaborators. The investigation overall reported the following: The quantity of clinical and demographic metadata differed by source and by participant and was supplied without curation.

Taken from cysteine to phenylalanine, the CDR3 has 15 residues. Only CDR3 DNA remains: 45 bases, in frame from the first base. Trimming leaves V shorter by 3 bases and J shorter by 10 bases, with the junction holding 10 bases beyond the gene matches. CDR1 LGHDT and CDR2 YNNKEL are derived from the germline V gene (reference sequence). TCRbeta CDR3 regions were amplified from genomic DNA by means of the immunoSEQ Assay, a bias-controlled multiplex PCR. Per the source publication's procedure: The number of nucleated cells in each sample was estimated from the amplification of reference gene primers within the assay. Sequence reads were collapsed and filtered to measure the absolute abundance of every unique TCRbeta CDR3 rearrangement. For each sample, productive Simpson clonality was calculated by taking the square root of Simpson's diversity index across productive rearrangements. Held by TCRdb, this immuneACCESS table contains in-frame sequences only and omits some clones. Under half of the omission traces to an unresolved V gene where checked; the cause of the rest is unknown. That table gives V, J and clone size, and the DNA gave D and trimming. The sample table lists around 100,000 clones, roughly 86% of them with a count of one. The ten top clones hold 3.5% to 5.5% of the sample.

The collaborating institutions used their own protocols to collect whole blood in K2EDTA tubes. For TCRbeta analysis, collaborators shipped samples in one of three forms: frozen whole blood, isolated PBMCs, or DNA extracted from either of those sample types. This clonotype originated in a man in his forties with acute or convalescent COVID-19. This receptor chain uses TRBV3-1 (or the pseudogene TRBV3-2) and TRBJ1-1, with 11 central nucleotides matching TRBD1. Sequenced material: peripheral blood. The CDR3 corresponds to CASSHPGTGGYVAFF. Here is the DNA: TGTGCCAGCAGCCATCCCGGGACAGGGGGTTATGTAGCTTTCTTT.